This T cell receptor (beta chain) came from a study of cytomegalovirus exposure and HLA in healthy donors. The study, taken as a whole, reports: Researchers reported that a few CMV-associated chains were confirmed in vitro as CMV antigen-specific. Reports described diagnosis of cytomegalovirus status by the classifier as highly specific and sensitive.

Method: immunoSEQ multiplex PCR; TCRdb's copy keeps in-frame clones and lacks some. Seen here are under 200,000 clones, approximately 89% observed once, and the top ten hold approximately 10%. About this clone itself: The antigen remains undetermined.

The junction had 9 bases not matched to a gene; V was cut back by 2 bases and J by 3 bases. The length of the CDR3 is 18 residues. Germline-derived CDR1 and CDR2 are SGHDT and YYEEEE. The origin of this receptor is a young woman in good health and CMV-seropositive. The chain links TRBV5-6 to TRBJ2-2; 11 bases match TRBD1. The material sequenced was PBMCs. The CDR3 sequence is CASSFVWTGGADTGELFF. In nucleotides, the CDR3 is TGTGCCAGCAGCTTTGTGTGGACAGGGGGCGCGGACACCGGGGAGCTGTTTTTT.